A few counts support the clone carrying this TCR beta chain. CDR3 size: 15 residues. V was pared by 5 bases and J by 1 base, with 13 bases between. CDR1 and CDR2 (germline): SGHRS, YFSETQ. These data come from a study of T-cell reconstitution after alpha-beta-depleted transplantation in children. Unique molecular identifiers tagged the TCRbeta library. TCRdb processed the PCR reads anew with MiXCR; each CDR3 protein has one entry. The data contain about 610,000 distinct CDR3 sequences, under 12% of them singletons. Sequenced material: PBMCs from the stem cell graft donor, taken from the stem cell graft. The V call is TRBV5-1, the J call TRBJ1-5, with D possibly TRBD1 on 5 matching bases. The TCR comes from a human donor who donated a stem cell graft to a child with acute myeloid leukemia. The CDR3 coding sequence is TGCGCCAGCAGTTCGGAGGGGATGAGCAATCAGCCCCAGCATTTT. Its translation: CASSSEGMSNQPQHF.